One and the same sample provided the 5 T cell receptor beta chains below, sequenced in a study of cytomegalovirus exposure and HLA in healthy donors. The PCR had 60 Vbeta and 13 Jbeta primers. Data came from immunoSEQ multiplex PCR; TCRdb stores just in-frame clones and leaves some out. The sample yields around 97,000 clones, of which the top ten take up about 3.5%. Sample: PBMCs. These receptors all stem from a man aged 40-55 years in good health and CMV-seronegative.

V and J are TRBV27 and TRBJ2-7; possibly TRBD2 for D (6 bases). V was clipped by 6 bases and J by 3 bases, with 15 bases between them. The germline V gene encodes CDR1 MNHEY and CDR2 SMNVEV (reference sequence). The CDR3 extends over 14 amino acids. This CDR3 reads CASRVGGQVYEQYF. The DNA for the CDR3 is TGTGCCAGCAGGGTCGGAGGGCAAGTCTACGAGCAGTACTTC.

The rearrangement uses TRBV5-4 and TRBJ1-1; possible D gene TRBD1, 6 bases. V lost 6 bases to trimming and J lost 1 base, with 16 bases between them. The germline V gene encodes CDR1 SGHNT and CDR2 YYREEE (reference sequence). The CDR3 is 15 amino acids. The CDR3 DNA is TGTGCCAGCACCAACTCGGGCAGGGGGAACACTGAAGCTTTCTTT. The encoded protein is CASTNSGRGNTEAFF.

The chain employs TRBV6-1 and TRBJ1-1, with 7 bases identical to TRBD1. CDR3 length: 11 amino acids. Germline CDR1 MNHNS, CDR2 SASEGT. Losses at the gene ends were 8 bases for V and 4 bases for J; bases not matched to a gene: 1. This CDR3 is CASSGGTEAFF. The CDR3 bases are TGTGCCAGCTCAGGGGGCACTGAAGCTTTCTTT.

The rearrangement links TRBV5-1 to TRBJ2-7, with 10 bases lining up with TRBD1. This CDR3 region has 17 residues. Germline CDR1 reads SGHRS; CDR2 reads YFSETQ. V shed 0 bases and J 5 bases; nucleotides not matched to a gene: 11. CDR3 DNA sequence: TGCGCCAGCAGCTTGGACCCCCCCGGGACAGGGGTCGACGAGCAGTACTTC. It is translated as CASSLDPPGTGVDEQYF.

The chain is built from TRBV4-1 and TRBJ1-2, with 7 bases lining up with TRBD1. V trimming: 3 bases; J trimming: 0 bases; junction bases outside the gene matches: 7. Per germline, CDR1 MGHRA and CDR2 YSYEKL. The CDR3 loop spans 16 amino acids. Here the CDR3 DNA reads TGCGCCAGCAGCCATCGACAGGACAGGTCTAACTATGGCTACACCTTC. It codes for CASSHRQDRSNYGYTF.